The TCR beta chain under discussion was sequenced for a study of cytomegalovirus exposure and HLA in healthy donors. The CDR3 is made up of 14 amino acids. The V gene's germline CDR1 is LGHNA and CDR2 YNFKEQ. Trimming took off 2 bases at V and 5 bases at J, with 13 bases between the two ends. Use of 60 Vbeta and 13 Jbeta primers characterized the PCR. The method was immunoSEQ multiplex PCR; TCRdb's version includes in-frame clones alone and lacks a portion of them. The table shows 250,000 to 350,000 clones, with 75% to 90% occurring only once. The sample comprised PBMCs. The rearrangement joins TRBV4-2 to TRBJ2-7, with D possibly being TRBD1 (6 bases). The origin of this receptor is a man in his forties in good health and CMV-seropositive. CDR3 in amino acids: CASSQQGMVNEQYF. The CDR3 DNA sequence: TGTGCCAGCAGCCAACAGGGGATGGTAAACGAGCAGTACTTC.